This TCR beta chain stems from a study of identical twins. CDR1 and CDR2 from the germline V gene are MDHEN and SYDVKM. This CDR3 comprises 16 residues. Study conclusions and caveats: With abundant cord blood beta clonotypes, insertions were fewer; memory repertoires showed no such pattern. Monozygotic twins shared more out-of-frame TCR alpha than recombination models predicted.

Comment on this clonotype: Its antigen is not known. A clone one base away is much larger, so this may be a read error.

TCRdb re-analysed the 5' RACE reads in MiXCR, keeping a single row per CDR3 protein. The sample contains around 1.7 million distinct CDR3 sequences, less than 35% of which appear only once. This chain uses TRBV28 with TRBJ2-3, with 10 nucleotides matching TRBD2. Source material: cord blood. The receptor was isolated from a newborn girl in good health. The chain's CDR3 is CACRVTGTSATDTQYF. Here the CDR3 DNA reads TGTGCCTGCAGAGTAACCGGGACTAGCGCCACAGATACGCAGTATTTT.